This T cell receptor beta chain was documented in a study of PD-L1 blockade in urothelial cancer (dated by TCRdb to the late 2010s). About the study as a whole: About 90% of the roughly 30 patients were identified as males with urothelial cancer of bladder origin, and a prior smoking history was reported by 18 of 29 patients. The study was an exploratory multi-omic analysis of somatic, immune and clinical correlates of response to PD-L1 blockade with atezolizumab in urothelial cancer. Under 30 patients had pretreatment blood TCR-seq, roughly 24 had at least one posttreatment blood collection, and roughly 24 had tumor TCR-seq. Blood samples were analyzed 3 weeks after the start of treatment (second dose) and 6 weeks after the start of treatment. An ECOG performance status of 0 or 1 was recorded for the patients, and 0 to 3 prior chemotherapy regimens had been received by the patients. Blood samples gave median yields of approximately 130,000 T cells and 82,636 unique TCRs, along with a median clonality of 0.080. TCR sequencing covered pretreatment tumor samples and matched, serially collected peripheral blood taken before and after atezolizumab treatment. Durable clinical benefit was defined as progression-free survival longer than 6 months, and TCR features were also tested against progression-free and overall survival. In the same patients who had TCR sequencing, pretreatment tumors also underwent whole exome sequencing and RNA sequencing. Roughly 9 patients reached durable clinical benefit, while 20 or so patients did not. General conclusions and limits of the study: Small sample size (n of about 29) and many exploratory analyses mean the results are intended to be hypothesis-generating. Improved progression-free and overall survival was associated with having pretreatment peripheral blood TCR clonality below the median. Patients with durable benefit showed greater expansion of tumor-associated TCR clones in peripheral blood 3 weeks after starting treatment (n ≈ 23, p = 0.022).

To note about this clone: No antigen is known for it. Per-base quality was not reported, and no clone a single base away is much larger than it.

The sample's time point, from its label and the paper: pretreatment peripheral blood. The Qiagen DNeasy Blood extraction kit was used to purify genomic DNA from total PBMCs and tumor samples. PBMCs were collected pretreatment and during treatment, and were isolated and stored as previously described. Synthetic TCR analog templates were spiked into each PCR so that absolute template abundance could be estimated from read counts. TCRbeta CDR3 regions were amplified from genomic DNA with bias-controlled V and J gene primers using the immunoSEQ assay. Sequencing of rearranged TCRbeta segments was done at approximately 20X coverage. In the original analysis: Clustering was used to correct sequencing errors, and CDR3s were annotated against IMGT to assign V, D and J genes. Only productive TCRbeta rearrangements were used in downstream analyses, excluding out-of-frame or stop-codon sequences. To compute clonality, Shannon entropy was normalized by the log of the number of unique productive sequences and then subtracted from one. Fisher's exact test with Benjamini-Hochberg correction, at a threshold of adjusted p below 0.01, was used to find clones that differed between time points or between blood and tumor. TCRdb stores this immuneACCESS table with in-frame sequences only. Part of the clones is absent; in the studies checked, under half of the shortfall reflects unresolved V genes, and no reason is known for the rest. V and J calls plus clone size are reproduced from that table; the DNA served to infer D and trimming. The sample table lists about 45,000 clones, about 88% of them with a count of one. The ten largest clones take up 20% to 25% of the sample.

Trimming leaves V shorter by 1 base and J shorter by 0 bases, with the junction holding 3 bases beyond the gene matches. The CDR3 measures 16 amino acids from cysteine to phenylalanine. The kept DNA is CDR3 alone, 48 bases in frame from the first base. As encoded in the germline V gene, CDR1 is SGHRS while CDR2 is YFSETQ. The material was PBMCs, obtained around atezolizumab (anti-PD-L1) treatment. This clonotype was sampled from a donor at least 40 years old with urothelial cancer. The chain couples TRBV5-1 to TRBJ2-3; TRBD1 aligns with 9 central bases. The CDR3 corresponds to CASSLPGTGSTDTQYF. The sequence in DNA is TGCGCCAGCAGCTTGCCCGGGACAGGGAGCACAGATACGCAGTATTTT.